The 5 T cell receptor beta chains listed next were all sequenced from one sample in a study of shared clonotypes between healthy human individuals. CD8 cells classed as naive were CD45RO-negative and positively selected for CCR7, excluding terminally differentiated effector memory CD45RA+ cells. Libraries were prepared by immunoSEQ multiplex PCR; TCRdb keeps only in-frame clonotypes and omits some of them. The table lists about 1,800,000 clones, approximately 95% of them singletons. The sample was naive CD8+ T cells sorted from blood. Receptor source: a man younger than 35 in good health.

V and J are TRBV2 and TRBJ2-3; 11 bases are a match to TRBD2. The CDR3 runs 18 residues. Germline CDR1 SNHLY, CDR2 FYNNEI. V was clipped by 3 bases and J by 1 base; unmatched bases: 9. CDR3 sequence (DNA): TGTGCCAGCAGTGATATATTTAGCGGGGGGGCCCGCACAGATACGCAGTATTTT. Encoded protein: CASSDIFSGGARTDTQYF.

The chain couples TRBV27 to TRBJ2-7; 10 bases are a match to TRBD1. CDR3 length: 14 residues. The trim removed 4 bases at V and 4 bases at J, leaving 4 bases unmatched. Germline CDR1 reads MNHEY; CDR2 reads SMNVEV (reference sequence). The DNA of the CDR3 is TGTGCCAGCAGTTATAGGACAGGGGGATACGAGCAGTACTTC. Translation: CASSYRTGGYEQYF.

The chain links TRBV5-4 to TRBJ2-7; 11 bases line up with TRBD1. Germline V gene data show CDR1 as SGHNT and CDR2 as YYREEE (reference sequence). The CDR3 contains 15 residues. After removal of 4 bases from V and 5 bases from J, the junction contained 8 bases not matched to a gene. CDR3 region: CASSRRGQGADEQYF. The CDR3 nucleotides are TGTGCCAGCAGCCGGCGTGGACAGGGGGCCGACGAGCAGTACTTC.

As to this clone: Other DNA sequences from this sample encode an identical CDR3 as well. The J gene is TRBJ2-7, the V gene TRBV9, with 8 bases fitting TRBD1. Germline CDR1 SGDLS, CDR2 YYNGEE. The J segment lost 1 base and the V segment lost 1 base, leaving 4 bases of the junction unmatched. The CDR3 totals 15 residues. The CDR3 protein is CASSVSGQGSYEQYF. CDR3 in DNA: TGTGCCAGCAGCGTATCAGGACAGGGATCCTACGAGCAGTACTTC.

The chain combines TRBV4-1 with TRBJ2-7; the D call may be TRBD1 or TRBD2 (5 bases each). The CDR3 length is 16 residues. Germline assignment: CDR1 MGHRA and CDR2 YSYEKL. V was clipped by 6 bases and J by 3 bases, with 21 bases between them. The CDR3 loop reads CASRPDEGPQYYEQYF. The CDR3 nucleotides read TGCGCCAGCAGGCCCGACGAGGGGCCGCAATACTACGAGCAGTACTTC.